Following are 14 T cell receptor beta chains from one sample sequenced in a study of blood T cell repertoires in COVID-19. Data came from immunoSEQ multiplex PCR; TCRdb stores just in-frame clones and leaves some out. Of around 120,000 clones listed, 60% to 85% are singletons. Material for sequencing was peripheral blood. These receptors were collected from a man in his 70s with acute or convalescent COVID-19.

This chain joins TRBV5-1 and TRBJ1-2; 10 bases are a match to TRBD1. The V and J ends lost 3 bases and 7 bases, in that order; junction bases with no gene match: 18. The germline V gene has CDR1 SGHRS and CDR2 YFSETQ. This CDR3 spans 18 amino acids. The CDR3 coding sequence is TGCGCCAGCAGCTCGGGGGGACAGGGGAATCGGGTTGAGTCTGGCTACACCTTC. Translation gives CASSSGGQGNRVESGYTF.

The chain uses TRBV4-3 and TRBJ2-1; 11 nucleotides align to TRBD1. Per germline, CDR1 LGHNA and CDR2 YSLEER. The J segment lost 6 bases and the V segment lost 0 bases, leaving 4 bases of the junction unmatched. The CDR3 loop spans 16 amino acids. CDR3 protein: CASSQDAGTGGNEQFF. The CDR3 DNA sequence: TGCGCCAGCAGCCAAGATGCTGGGACAGGGGGCAATGAGCAGTTCTTC.

J is TRBJ1-1 and V is TRBV19; D not resolved. Germline V lookup: CDR1 LNHDA, CDR2 SQIVND (reference sequence). Trimming cost V 7 bases and J 2 bases, with 11 bases left between them. This CDR3 region has 13 residues. The CDR3 spells CASNNIGNTEAFF. DNA for the CDR3: TGTGCCAGTAATAATATCGGTAACACTGAAGCTTTCTTT.

This rearrangement joins TRBV5-1 to TRBJ1-4; D ambiguous. Deletions cut 4 bases from V and 12 bases from J, with 10 bases between. The germline CDR1 and CDR2 sequences are SGHRS and YFSETQ. The CDR3 length is 11 residues. CDR3 region: CASSGPTELFF. The CDR3 DNA follows: TGCGCCAGCAGCGGTCCCACGGAACTGTTTTTT.

The CDR3 spells CASSLRQGAPLHF. In nucleotides, the CDR3 is TGTGCCAGCAGTTTAAGGCAGGGGGCTCCCCTCCACTTT. The chain links TRBV12-3 or TRBV12-4 to TRBJ1-6, with 8 bases lining up with TRBD1. V shed 2 bases and J 13 bases; nucleotides not matched to a gene: 4. The CDR3 is 13 amino acids.

This clone was found a few times. The CDR3 reads CASSYHPGQDSNAGNQPQHF. CDR3 nucleotides: TGTGCCAGCAGTTACCACCCTGGACAGGATAGTAACGCGGGAAATCAGCCCCAGCATTTT. This sequence joins TRBV6-2 or TRBV6-3 and TRBJ1-5; 7 bases match TRBD1. V trimming: 2 bases; J trimming: 4 bases; junction bases outside the gene matches: 20. Per germline, CDR1 MNHEY and CDR2 SVGEGT. This CDR3 is 20 amino acids long.

V gene TRBV7-2 combines with J gene TRBJ2-2, with TRBD2 identical over 10 bases. Germline V gene sequence: CDR1 SGHTA, CDR2 FQGNSA. The CDR3 is 15 residues long. V gave up 2 bases and J gave up 8 bases; unmatched junction bases: 5. The chain's CDR3 is CASSLQSGGAGELFF. CDR3 nucleotide sequence: TGTGCCAGCAGCTTACAGAGCGGGGGGGCGGGGGAGCTGTTTTTT.

The chain recombines TRBV7-9 with TRBJ2-6; D is perhaps TRBD1 (5 bases). The ends were cut back, 0 bases at V and 0 bases at J, with 15 bases in the middle. The CDR3 has 19 amino acids. Germline CDR1 reads SEHNR; CDR2 reads FQNEAQ (reference sequence). DNA of the CDR3: TGTGCCAGCAGCTTAGCCAAGACAGCCTCGACCTCTGGGGCCAACGTCCTGACTTTC. Translating it yields CASSLAKTASTSGANVLTF.

This clone was counted only a few times. This chain joins TRBV5-1 and TRBJ1-1, with 11 bases aligning to TRBD1. There are 13 residues in the CDR3. The J segment lost 8 bases and the V segment lost 4 bases, leaving 4 bases of the junction unmatched. Germline V lookup: CDR1 SGHRS, CDR2 YFSETQ. The CDR3 loop is CASSMDRGQEAFF. The CDR3 DNA reads TGCGCCAGCAGCATGGACAGGGGGCAGGAAGCTTTCTTT.

The chain carries TRBV6-5 and TRBJ1-1; no definite D call. The V gene lost 2 bases and the J gene lost 4 bases, with 11 bases spanning the gap. CDR3 length: 14 amino acids. Germline CDR1 is MNHEY and CDR2 is SVGAGI. The CDR3 DNA follows: TGTGCCAGCAGTTACAGAATTGTAGCCACTGAAGCTTTCTTT. It specifies CASSYRIVATEAFF.

V and J are TRBV9 and TRBJ1-6; TRBD1 matches at 9 bases. Germline CDR1 and CDR2: SGDLS and YYNGEE. V was clipped by 0 bases and J by 9 bases; unmatched bases: 7. The CDR3 consists of 16 residues. In DNA, the CDR3 is TGTGCCAGCAGCGTAGGGGGGACAGGGATAGCTTCACCCCTCCACTTT. Encoded protein: CASSVGGTGIASPLHF.

This clone was detected once. This chain joins TRBV11-1 and TRBJ1-1; D not certain. Trimming took off 8 bases at V and 0 bases at J, with 10 bases between the two ends. This CDR3 is built from 13 residues. CDR1 and CDR2 from the germline V gene are SGHAT and FQDESV (reference sequence). CDR3 nucleotide sequence: TGTGCCAGCGAGGATCTGGTGAACACTGAAGCTTTCTTT. It is translated as CASEDLVNTEAFF. Full variable domain (rest looked up from reference TRBV11-1 and TRBJ1-1): EAEVAQSPRYKITEKSQAVAFWCDPISGHATLYWYRQILGQGPELLVQFQDESVVDDSQLPKDRFSAERLKGVDSTLKIQPAELGDSAMYLCASEDLVNTEAFFGQGTRLTVV.

The genes are TRBV9 and TRBJ2-2, with 9 bases fitting TRBD1. There are 19 residues in the CDR3. The V gene end was trimmed by 3 bases and the J gene end by 0 bases; junction bases not matched to a gene: 12. CDR1 SGDLS and CDR2 YYNGEE come from the germline V gene. The CDR3 is CASSALPPRTGANTGELFF. The CDR3 nucleotides read TGTGCCAGCAGCGCCCTCCCCCCTAGGACAGGGGCGAACACCGGGGAGCTGTTTTTT.

This chain joins TRBV5-1 and TRBJ2-7, with D unresolved. The CDR3 is 17 amino acids. CDR1 SGHRS and CDR2 YFSETQ come from the germline V gene. The germline V and J ends were trimmed by 1 base and 0 bases, with 17 bases remaining between them. The CDR3 reads CASSLSPPHHSSYEQYF. The CDR3 DNA sequence: TGCGCCAGCAGCTTGAGTCCCCCACACCATTCCTCCTACGAGCAGTACTTC. Looking up the rest from reference TRBV5-1 and TRBJ2-7 gives the full variable domain: KAGVTQTPRYLIKTRGQQVTLSCSPISGHRSVSWYQQTPGQGLQFLFEYFSETQRNKGNFPGRFSGRQFSNSRSEMNVSTLELGDSALYLCASSLSPPHHSSYEQYFGPGTRLTVT.